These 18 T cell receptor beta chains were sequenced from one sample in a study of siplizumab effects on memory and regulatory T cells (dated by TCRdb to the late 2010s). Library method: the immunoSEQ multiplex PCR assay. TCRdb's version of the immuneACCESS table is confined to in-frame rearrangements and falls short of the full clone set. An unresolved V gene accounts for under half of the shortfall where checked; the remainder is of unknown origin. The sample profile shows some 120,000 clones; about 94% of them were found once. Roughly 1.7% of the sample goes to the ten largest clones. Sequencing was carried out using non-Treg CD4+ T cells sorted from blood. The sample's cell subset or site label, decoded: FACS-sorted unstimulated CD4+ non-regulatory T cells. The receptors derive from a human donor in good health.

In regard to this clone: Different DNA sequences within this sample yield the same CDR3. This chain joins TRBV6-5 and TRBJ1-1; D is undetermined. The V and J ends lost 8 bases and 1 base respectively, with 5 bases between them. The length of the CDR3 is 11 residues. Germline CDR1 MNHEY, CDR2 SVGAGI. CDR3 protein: CASLGNTEAFF. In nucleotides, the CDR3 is TGTGCCAGCCTAGGGAACACTGAAGCTTTCTTT.

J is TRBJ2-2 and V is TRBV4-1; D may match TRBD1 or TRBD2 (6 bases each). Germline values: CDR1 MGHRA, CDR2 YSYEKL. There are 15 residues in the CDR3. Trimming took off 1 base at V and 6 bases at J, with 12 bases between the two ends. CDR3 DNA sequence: TGCGCCAGCAGCCAAGGCGGGACAAAGCCCGGGGAGCTGTTTTTT. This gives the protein CASSQGGTKPGELFF.

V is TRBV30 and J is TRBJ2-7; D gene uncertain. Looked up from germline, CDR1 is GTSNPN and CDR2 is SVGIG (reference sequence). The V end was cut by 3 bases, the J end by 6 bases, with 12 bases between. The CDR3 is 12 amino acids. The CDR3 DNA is TGTGCCTGGAGGCCTCAGAAGGGCGAGCAGTACTTC. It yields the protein CAWRPQKGEQYF.

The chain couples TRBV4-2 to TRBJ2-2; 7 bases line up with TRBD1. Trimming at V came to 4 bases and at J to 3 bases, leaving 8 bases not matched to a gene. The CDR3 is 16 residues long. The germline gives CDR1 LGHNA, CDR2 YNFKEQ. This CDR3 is CASSLYEGQDTGELFF. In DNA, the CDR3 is TGTGCCAGCAGCCTCTACGAAGGACAGGACACCGGGGAGCTGTTTTTT.

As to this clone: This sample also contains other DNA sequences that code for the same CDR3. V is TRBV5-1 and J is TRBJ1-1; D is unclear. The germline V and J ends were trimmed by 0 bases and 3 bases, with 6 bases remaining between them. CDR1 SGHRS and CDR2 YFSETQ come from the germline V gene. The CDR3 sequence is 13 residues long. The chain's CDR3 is CASSLGADTEAFF. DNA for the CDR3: TGCGCCAGCAGCTTGGGGGCGGACACTGAAGCTTTCTTT.

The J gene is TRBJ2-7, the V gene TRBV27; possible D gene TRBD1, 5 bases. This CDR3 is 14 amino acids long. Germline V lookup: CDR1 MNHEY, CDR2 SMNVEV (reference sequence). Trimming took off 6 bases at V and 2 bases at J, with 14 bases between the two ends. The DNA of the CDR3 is TGTGCCAGCAGGAGGATAGGGGAAGCCTACGAGCAGTACTTC. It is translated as CASRRIGEAYEQYF.

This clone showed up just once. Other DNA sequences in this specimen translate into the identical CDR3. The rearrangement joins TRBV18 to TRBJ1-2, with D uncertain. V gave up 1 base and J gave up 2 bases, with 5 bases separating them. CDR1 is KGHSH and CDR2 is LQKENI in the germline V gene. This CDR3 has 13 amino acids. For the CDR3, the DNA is TGTGCCAGCTCACCACGGGAAAACTATGGCTACACCTTC. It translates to CASSPRENYGYTF.

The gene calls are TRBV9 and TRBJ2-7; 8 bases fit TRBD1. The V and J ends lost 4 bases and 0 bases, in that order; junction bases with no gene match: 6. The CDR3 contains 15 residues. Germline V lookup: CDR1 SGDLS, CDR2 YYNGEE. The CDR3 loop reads CASSPRTGYSYEQYF. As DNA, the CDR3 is TGTGCCAGCAGCCCTCGGACAGGGTACTCCTACGAGCAGTACTTC.

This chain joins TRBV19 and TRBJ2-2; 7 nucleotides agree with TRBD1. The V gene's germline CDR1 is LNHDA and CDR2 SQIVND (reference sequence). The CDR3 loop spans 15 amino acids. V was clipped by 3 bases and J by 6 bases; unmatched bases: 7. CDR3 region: CASSIRQGWAGELFF. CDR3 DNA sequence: TGTGCCAGTAGTATTAGACAGGGATGGGCCGGGGAGCTGTTTTTT.

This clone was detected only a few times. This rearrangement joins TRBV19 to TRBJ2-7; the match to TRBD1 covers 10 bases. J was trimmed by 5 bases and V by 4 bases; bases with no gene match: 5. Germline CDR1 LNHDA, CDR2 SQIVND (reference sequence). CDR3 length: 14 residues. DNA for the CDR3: TGTGCCAGTAGTACCCGGGACAGGGGCAACGAGCAGTACTTC. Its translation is CASSTRDRGNEQYF.

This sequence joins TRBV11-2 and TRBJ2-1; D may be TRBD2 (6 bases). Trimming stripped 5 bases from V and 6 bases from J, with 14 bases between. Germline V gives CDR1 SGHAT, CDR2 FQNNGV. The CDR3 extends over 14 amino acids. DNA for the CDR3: TGTGCCAGCAGCACCTGGGACTTGACCAATGAGCAGTTCTTC. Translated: CASSTWDLTNEQFF.

Here the CDR3 reads CASSSTGGGYTF. As DNA, the CDR3 is TGTGCCAGCAGTTCGACGGGAGGAGGCTACACCTTC. The chain uses TRBV6-6 and TRBJ1-2; D is undetermined. This CDR3 comprises 12 residues. Trimming shortened V by 4 bases and J by 8 bases, and 11 bases separated the two germline ends. Germline V lookup: CDR1 MNHNY, CDR2 SVGAGI (reference sequence).

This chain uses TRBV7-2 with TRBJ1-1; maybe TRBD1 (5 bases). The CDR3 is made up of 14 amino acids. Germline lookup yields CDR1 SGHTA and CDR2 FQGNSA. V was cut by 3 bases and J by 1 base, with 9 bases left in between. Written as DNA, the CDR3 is TGTGCCAGCAGCTTCCTCGGGGGGAACACTGAAGCTTTCTTT. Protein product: CASSFLGGNTEAFF. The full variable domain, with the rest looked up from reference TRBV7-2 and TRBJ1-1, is GAGVSQSPSNKVTEKGKDVELRCDPISGHTALYWYRQSLGQGLEFLIYFQGNSAPDKSGLPSDRFSAERTGGSVSTLTIQRTQQEDSAVYLCASSFLGGNTEAFFGQGTRLTVV.

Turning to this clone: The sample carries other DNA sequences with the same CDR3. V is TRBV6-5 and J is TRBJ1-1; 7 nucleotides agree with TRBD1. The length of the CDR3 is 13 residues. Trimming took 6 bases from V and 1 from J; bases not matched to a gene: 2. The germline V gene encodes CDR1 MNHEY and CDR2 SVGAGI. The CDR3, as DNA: TGTGCCAGCAGCAGGACAGGGAACACTGAAGCTTTCTTT. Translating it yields CASSRTGNTEAFF.

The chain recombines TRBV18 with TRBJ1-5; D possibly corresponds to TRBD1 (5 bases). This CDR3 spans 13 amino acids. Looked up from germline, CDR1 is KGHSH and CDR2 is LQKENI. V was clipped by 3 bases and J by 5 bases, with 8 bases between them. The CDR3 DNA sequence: TGTGCCAGCTCACCCAAAGGGGATCAGCCCCAGCATTTT. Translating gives CASSPKGDQPQHF.

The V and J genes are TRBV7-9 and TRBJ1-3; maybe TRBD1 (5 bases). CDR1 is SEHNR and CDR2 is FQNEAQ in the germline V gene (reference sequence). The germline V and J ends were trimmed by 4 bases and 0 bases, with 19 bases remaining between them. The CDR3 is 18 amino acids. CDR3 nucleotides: TGTGCCAGCAGCTCCTCACTTAAACAGGACCTCTCTGGAAACACCATATATTTT. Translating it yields CASSSSLKQDLSGNTIYF.

CDR3 nucleotides: TGTGCCAGCAGTCTACAGGGGGCAGATACGCAGTATTTT. It yields the protein CASSLQGADTQYF. The chain has TRBV2 and TRBJ2-3; 8 bases map to TRBD1. The CDR3 has 13 residues. After removal of 5 bases from V and 4 bases from J, the junction contained 2 bases not matched to a gene. Germline V gives CDR1 SNHLY, CDR2 FYNNEI.

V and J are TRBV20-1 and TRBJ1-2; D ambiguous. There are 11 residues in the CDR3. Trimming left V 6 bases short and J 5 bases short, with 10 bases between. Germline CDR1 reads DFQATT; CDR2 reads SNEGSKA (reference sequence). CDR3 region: CSAPGRYGYTF. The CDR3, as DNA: TGCAGTGCCCCTGGGAGGTATGGCTACACCTTC.